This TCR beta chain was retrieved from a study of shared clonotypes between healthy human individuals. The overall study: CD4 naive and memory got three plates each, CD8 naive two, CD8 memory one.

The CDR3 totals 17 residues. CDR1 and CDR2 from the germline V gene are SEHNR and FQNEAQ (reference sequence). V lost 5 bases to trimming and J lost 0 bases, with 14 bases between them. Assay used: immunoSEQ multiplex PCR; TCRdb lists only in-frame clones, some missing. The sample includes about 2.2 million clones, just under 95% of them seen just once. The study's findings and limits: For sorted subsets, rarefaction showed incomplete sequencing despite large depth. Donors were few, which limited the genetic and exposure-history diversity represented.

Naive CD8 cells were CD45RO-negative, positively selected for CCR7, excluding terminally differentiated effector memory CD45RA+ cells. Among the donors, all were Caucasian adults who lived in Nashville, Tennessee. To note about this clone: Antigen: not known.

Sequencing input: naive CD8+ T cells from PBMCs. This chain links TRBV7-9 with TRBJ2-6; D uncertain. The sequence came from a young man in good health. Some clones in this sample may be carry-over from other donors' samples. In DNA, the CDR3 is TGTGCCAGCAGCGTCAAGACGCCCAGCTCTGGGGCCAACGTCCTGACTTTC. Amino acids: CASSVKTPSSGANVLTF.